A few counts support the clone carrying this TCR beta chain. The data are from a study of blood T cell repertoires in COVID-19. Study-level information: There were acute and convalescent COVID-19 samples, and they came from the United States, Italy and Spain. Sources were T cells, B-cell-depleted T cells, or PBMCs; the material itself was cDNA or gDNA.

Per the germline V gene, CDR1 is LNHDA and CDR2 is SQIVND (reference sequence). Trimming removed 2 bases from V and 7 bases from J; junction bases left unmatched: 4. This CDR3 is 14 amino acids long. Authors' analysis steps: Reference gene primer amplification gave nucleated cell count estimates. Only in-frame clones appear in the TCRdb table, and some are missing; sequencing was by immunoSEQ multiplex PCR. The V and J calls and clone size were taken over from that table, and D and trimming were inferred from the DNA. The table includes over 250,000 clones, approximately 85% detected once. The chain has TRBV19 and TRBJ2-2; 7 nucleotides match TRBD1. The clonotype was recovered from a woman in her 70s with acute or convalescent COVID-19. The specimen sequenced was peripheral blood. Here the CDR3 reads CASSITGVSGELFF. The CDR3 nucleotides read TGTGCCAGTAGTATAACAGGGGTCAGCGGGGAGCTGTTTTTT.